This passage covers 28 T cell receptor beta chains from one sample sequenced in a study of beta chain features in type 1 diabetes. Study-wide results and limits: Patients with Type 1 diabetes showed moderately but significantly shorter TCRB CDR3s in all four CD4+ subsets.

Expressed TCRB transcripts were sequenced because the isolated RNA had all been reverse transcribed beforehand. Clones were sequenced by immunoSEQ multiplex PCR, and TCRdb holds only the in-frame ones, with some missing. The sample consists of around 310,000 clones, about 13% of them appearing once. No antigen is known for these receptors. The source material was naive CD4+ T cells from blood. Source of these receptors: a woman younger than 30 with type 1 diabetes.

The chain has TRBV6-6 and TRBJ2-1; the D is unclear. V was shortened by 2 bases and J by 8 bases, with 13 bases between the two germline ends. The CDR3 has 14 amino acids. Germline V gives CDR1 MNHNY, CDR2 SVGAGI (reference sequence). Here the CDR3 DNA reads TGTGCCAGCAGTTACCAACTAACGAGCGATGAGCAGTTCTTC. Protein product: CASSYQLTSDEQFF.

This clone was counted only a few times. This chain joins TRBV7-2 and TRBJ2-7; TRBD1 matches at 7 bases. CDR3 length: 14 amino acids. J was trimmed by 6 bases and V by 5 bases; bases with no gene match: 10. Germline-derived CDR1 and CDR2 are SGHTA and FQGNSA. DNA for the CDR3: TGTGCCAGCAGCATAAGCGAGGGGGCCGGCGAGCAGTACTTC. Its protein is CASSISEGAGEQYF.

The J gene is TRBJ1-1, the V gene TRBV29-1, with 7 bases that match TRBD1. The germline V gene encodes CDR1 SQVTM and CDR2 ANQGSEA. J lost 11 bases, V lost 7 bases, and 16 bases had no gene match. The CDR3 covers 13 residues. The chain's CDR3 is CSARQGGLTGAFF. In DNA form, the CDR3 reads TGCAGCGCCCGACAGGGCGGTCTCACGGGGGCTTTCTTT. Full variable domain (remainder filled in from reference TRBV29-1 and TRBJ1-1): SAVISQKPSRDICQRGTSLTIQCQVDSQVTMMFWYRQQPGQSLTLIATANQGSEATYESGFVIDKFPISRPNLTFSTLTVSNMSPEDSSIYLCSARQGGLTGAFFGQGTRLTVV.

The chain recombines TRBV7-6 with TRBJ2-1, with a tentative D call TRBD2 (6 bases). Germline values: CDR1 SGHVS, CDR2 FNYEAQ. The CDR3 totals 14 residues. V was pared by 5 bases and J by 7 bases, with 15 bases between. This chain's CDR3 is CASSPRLGGNEQFF. In DNA, the CDR3 is TGTGCCAGCAGCCCAAGACTAGGTGGTAATGAGCAGTTCTTC.

This clone was seen a handful of times. V usage is TRBV7-9 and J usage is TRBJ2-7; 9 bases line up with TRBD1. The CDR3 extends over 15 amino acids. Losses at the gene ends were 5 bases for V and 4 bases for J; bases not matched to a gene: 9. Germline CDR1 and CDR2: SEHNR and FQNEAQ (reference sequence). The CDR3 loop is CASSPSPGTGYEQYF. As DNA, the CDR3 is TGTGCCAGCAGCCCAAGTCCCGGGACAGGGTACGAGCAGTACTTC.

In this sample, this clone turned up a few times. The DNA of the CDR3 is TGTGCCAGCAACCGTCTAGCGGTACAAGAGACCCAGTACTTC. Protein: CASNRLAVQETQYF. The chain carries TRBV7-2 and TRBJ2-5, with 7 bases lining up with TRBD2. This CDR3 is 14 amino acids long. The V segment lost 7 bases and the J segment 2 bases; nucleotides outside the gene matches: 7. Germline CDR1 reads SGHTA; CDR2 reads FQGNSA.

This clone has only a few counts. The chain links TRBV6-1 to TRBJ2-5; 11 nucleotides align to TRBD1. The length of the CDR3 is 15 residues. Germline assignment: CDR1 MNHNS and CDR2 SASEGT. Trimming took 2 bases from V and 5 from J; bases not matched to a gene: 4. CDR3 bases: TGTGCCAGCAGTGAACGGACAGGGGGCTATGAGACCCAGTACTTC. Its protein is CASSERTGGYETQYF.

V is TRBV4-1 and J is TRBJ1-2, with D tentatively TRBD1 (5 bases). Germline lookup yields CDR1 MGHRA and CDR2 YSYEKL. The CDR3 totals 14 residues. Deletions cut 4 bases from V and 2 bases from J, with 11 bases between. CDR3 region: CASSPSDRNYGYTF. CDR3 DNA sequence: TGCGCCAGCAGCCCCTCAGACAGAAACTATGGCTACACCTTC.

This clone occurred a few times. The CDR3 bases are TGTGCCAGCAGCTTAAAGGGGGGGAGCGAGCAGTACGTC. It yields the protein CASSLKGGSEQYV. The chain has TRBV5-4 and TRBJ2-7; weak D call: TRBD2 (7 bases). V was pared by 2 bases and J by 6 bases, with 12 bases between. Germline V gives CDR1 SGHNT, CDR2 YYREEE (reference sequence). This CDR3 has 13 residues.

In its sample, this clone was seen a few times. This chain links TRBV11-2 with TRBJ2-1, with D uncertain. The CDR3 spans 15 residues. Trimming shortened V by 2 bases and J by 0 bases, and 8 bases separated the two germline ends. From germline, CDR1 is SGHAT and CDR2 FQNNGV. Here the CDR3 reads CASSLKQSSYNEQFF. CDR3 in DNA: TGTGCCAGCAGCTTAAAACAGAGCTCCTACAATGAGCAGTTCTTC. Full variable domain (missing parts from reference TRBV11-2 and TRBJ2-1): EAGVAQSPRYKIIEKRQSVAFWCNPISGHATLYWYQQILGQGPKLLIQFQNNGVVDDSQLPKDRFSAERLKGVDSTLKIQPAKLEDSAVYLCASSLKQSSYNEQFFGPGTRLTVL.

This clone was detected a few times. The chain uses TRBV19 and TRBJ2-1; 14 bases line up with TRBD2. The length of the CDR3 is 19 residues. V dropped 5 bases and J dropped 0; count of bases not matched to a gene: 9. Germline V CDR1 and CDR2: LNHDA, SQIVND (reference sequence). This CDR3 is CASSDGGLAGVNSYNEQFF. The CDR3 bases are TGTGCCAGTAGTGACGGGGGACTAGCGGGAGTTAACTCCTACAATGAGCAGTTCTTC.

This clone was observed a handful of times. This chain links TRBV30 with TRBJ2-1, with D maybe TRBD2 (6 bases). The germline V gene has CDR1 GTSNPN and CDR2 SVGIG (reference sequence). CDR3 length: 13 amino acids. Trimming cost V 1 base and J 7 bases, with 11 bases left between them. Here the CDR3 reads CAWSAGVWNEQFF. The DNA for the CDR3 is TGTGCCTGGAGTGCGGGAGTGTGGAATGAGCAGTTCTTC.

This clone was recorded a few times. This chain links TRBV6-6 with TRBJ1-2; 7 positions agree with TRBD1. The CDR3 contains 12 residues. In germline, CDR1 is MNHNY, CDR2 SVGAGI (reference sequence). The J segment lost 5 bases and the V segment lost 5 bases, leaving 2 bases of the junction unmatched. The CDR3 coding sequence is TGTGCCAGCAGTACAGGGGCTTATGGCTACACCTTC. Translation gives CASSTGAYGYTF.

This clone was seen more than once but under ten times. The genes are TRBV29-1 and TRBJ2-2; 8 nucleotides match TRBD2. The CDR3 is 14 residues long. Germline V gives CDR1 SQVTM, CDR2 ANQGSEA. V trimming: 5 bases; J trimming: 5 bases; junction bases outside the gene matches: 7. Here the CDR3 DNA reads TGCAGCGTTTTTACTAGCGGCCTGACCGGGGAGCTGTTTTTT. Its translation is CSVFTSGLTGELFF.

This clone was found a few times. The V gene is TRBV25-1, the J gene TRBJ2-7; TRBD2 might be the D (6 bases). The CDR3 totals 14 residues. The V end lost 8 bases, the J end lost 0 bases, and 14 bases lay between the germline ends. Germline assignment: CDR1 MGHDK and CDR2 SYGVNS. CDR3 sequence: CASETAGSSYEQYF. CDR3 nucleotide sequence: TGTGCCAGCGAGACCGCGGGATCCTCCTACGAGCAGTACTTC.

This sequence joins TRBV11-2 and TRBJ1-2; 8 bases map to TRBD1. The V segment lost 5 bases and the J segment 3 bases; nucleotides outside the gene matches: 11. CDR3 size: 16 residues. CDR1 is SGHAT and CDR2 is FQNNGV in the germline V gene. CDR3 protein: CASSKLQGAADYGYTF. In DNA, the CDR3 is TGTGCCAGCAGCAAGCTGCAGGGGGCCGCGGACTATGGCTACACCTTC. Looking up the rest from reference TRBV11-2 and TRBJ1-2 gives the full variable domain: EAGVAQSPRYKIIEKRQSVAFWCNPISGHATLYWYQQILGQGPKLLIQFQNNGVVDDSQLPKDRFSAERLKGVDSTLKIQPAKLEDSAVYLCASSKLQGAADYGYTFGSGTRLTVV.

This clone has more than one count but fewer than ten. This chain uses TRBV5-4 with TRBJ2-3; D may be TRBD1 (5 bases). The CDR3 has 16 amino acids. V dropped 0 bases and J dropped 0 bases, with 11 bases sitting between them. Germline CDR1 and CDR2: SGHNT and YYREEE (reference sequence). This CDR3 reads CASSLGGGSSTDTQYF. The CDR3 DNA is TGTGCCAGCAGCTTGGGGGGCGGTTCTAGCACAGATACGCAGTATTTT.

This clone was counted only a few times. The chain recombines TRBV4-3 with TRBJ1-1; no clear D. There are 16 residues in the CDR3. Trimming took off 3 bases at V and 5 bases at J, with 19 bases between the two ends. Looked up from germline, CDR1 is LGHNA and CDR2 is YSLEER. The CDR3 nucleotides read TGCGCCAGCAGCCAGCGGGGTACACTGAGGATGACTGAAGCTTTCTTT. Its translation: CASSQRGTLRMTEAFF.

This clone appeared a few times. This rearrangement joins TRBV10-3 to TRBJ2-5; TRBD1 aligns across 7 bases. J gave up 2 bases and V 6 bases, and 6 bases lay outside the gene matches. Germline V gene data show CDR1 as ENHRY and CDR2 as SYGVKD. The CDR3 has 14 amino acids. This chain's CDR3 is CAISSGQAQETQYF. The CDR3 bases are TGTGCCATCAGCTCTGGACAGGCTCAAGAGACCCAGTACTTC.

This clone has only a few counts. V is TRBV7-3 and J is TRBJ2-4; weak D call: TRBD2 (7 bases). Germline loops: CDR1 SGHTA, CDR2 FQGTGA. The CDR3 extends over 15 amino acids. Trimming left V 2 bases short and J 5 bases short, with 13 bases between. DNA of the CDR3: TGTGCCAGCAGCTTAGGGCGGGGGCCCGAAAACATTCAGTACTTC. Translated, it gives CASSLGRGPENIQYF. The full variable domain, in which reference TRBV7-3 and TRBJ2-4 provide the parts outside the CDR3, is GAGVSQTPSNKVTEKGKYVELRCDPISGHTALYWYRQSLGQGPEFLIYFQGTGAADDSGLPNDRFFAVRPEGSVSTLKIQRTERGDSAVYLCASSLGRGPENIQYFGAGTRLSVL.

The V gene is TRBV4-2, the J gene TRBJ2-5; 11 bases map to TRBD2. Trimming cost V 4 bases and J 5 bases; bases outside gene matches: 12. The germline CDR1 and CDR2 sequences are LGHNA and YNFKEQ. This CDR3 contains 17 residues. CDR3 coding DNA: TGTGCCAGCAGCCGGGATTTAGCGGGAGGGCGAGGGGAGACCCAGTACTTC. Translated: CASSRDLAGGRGETQYF.

The chain uses TRBV9 and TRBJ1-2; 8 nucleotides align to TRBD1. The CDR3 spans 15 residues. CDR1 SGDLS and CDR2 YYNGEE come from the germline V gene. V shed 4 bases, J shed 3 bases, and the junction held 8 bases outside the gene matches. CDR3 in DNA: TGTGCCAGCAGCCCGCACCAGGACAGGGACTATGGCTACACCTTC. This codes for CASSPHQDRDYGYTF.

This clone was recorded a few times. Other DNA variants within this sample encode the same CDR3. The chain employs TRBV7-9 and TRBJ2-2, with D perhaps TRBD1 (5 bases). Germline CDR1 reads SEHNR; CDR2 reads FQNEAQ (reference sequence). This CDR3 has 15 amino acids. The V end was cut by 2 bases, the J end by 4 bases, with 11 bases between. In DNA, the CDR3 is TGTGCCAGCAGCTTAAGGCAGGGCGGCACCGGGGAGCTGTTTTTT. Translation gives CASSLRQGGTGELFF.

The V call is TRBV30, the J call TRBJ1-1, with 8 bases aligning to TRBD1. V lost 2 bases to trimming and J lost 6 bases; unmatched junction nucleotides: 5. The germline V gene has CDR1 GTSNPN and CDR2 SVGIG (reference sequence). The CDR3 is 13 residues long. CDR3 loop: CAWSRRQGSEAFF. The CDR3 coding sequence is TGTGCCTGGAGTAGAAGACAGGGGTCTGAAGCTTTCTTT.

This chain joins TRBV14 and TRBJ2-5; 9 nucleotides line up with TRBD1. V shed 1 base, J shed 2 bases, and the junction held 5 bases outside the gene matches. CDR1 and CDR2 (germline): SGHDN, FVKESK. The CDR3 has 16 amino acids. The CDR3: CASSQAGTGQQETQYF. As DNA, the CDR3 is TGTGCCAGCAGCCAAGCTGGGACAGGGCAACAAGAGACCCAGTACTTC. The whole variable domain, remainder taken from reference TRBV14 and TRBJ2-5, is EAGVTQFPSHSVIEKGQTVTLRCDPISGHDNLYWYRRVMGKEIKFLLHFVKESKQDESGMPNNRFLAERTGGTYSTLKVQPAELEDSGVYFCASSQAGTGQQETQYFGPGTRLLVL.

CDR3 loop: CASSFSGRRNEQFF. CDR3 in DNA: TGTGCCAGCAGTTTTAGCGGGAGGCGAAATGAGCAGTTCTTC. The chain uses TRBV27 and TRBJ2-1, with 10 bases matching TRBD2. CDR3 length: 14 amino acids. The germline gives CDR1 MNHEY, CDR2 SMNVEV (reference sequence). With 3 bases clipped from V and 7 bases from J, the junction kept 3 bases outside the gene matches.

The chain couples TRBV7-9 to TRBJ1-1; the D is unclear. CDR1 SEHNR and CDR2 FQNEAQ come from the germline V gene (reference sequence). Trimming removed 7 bases from V and 0 bases from J, with 12 bases in between. The CDR3 has 14 residues. This CDR3 is CASTPVRLNTEAFF. The CDR3, as DNA: TGTGCCAGCACCCCCGTTAGATTGAACACTGAAGCTTTCTTT.

The chain uses TRBV6-5 and TRBJ2-7; D is unresolved. Germline lookup yields CDR1 MNHEY and CDR2 SVGAGI. The CDR3 has 16 residues. Trimming cost V 0 bases and J 0 bases, with 12 bases left between them. The CDR3 DNA reads TGTGCCAGCAGTTACTCTGCAGCGAGAAGCTCCTACGAGCAGTACGTC. Protein: CASSYSAARSSYEQYV.